Shown below are 5 T cell receptor beta chains from a single sample sequenced in a study of T cells after yellow fever vaccination. MiXCR, run by TCRdb on the 5' RACE reads, gives a single entry per CDR3 protein. The data hold about 69,000 distinct CDR3 sequences, with 5.9% observed a single time. The sample consisted of CD4+ T cells sorted from PBMCs, taken approximately 16 days after the first yellow fever vaccination. These receptors originate from a young man who received the YFV17D yellow fever vaccine.

In this sample, this clonotype turned up many times. The DNA for the CDR3 is TGTGCCAGCAGCAAGACAGAATACCAAGAGACCCAGTACTTC. This sequence encodes CASSKTEYQETQYF. This chain connects TRBV25-1 to TRBJ2-5; D might be TRBD1 (5 bases). The CDR3 loop spans 14 amino acids. V lost 6 bases and J lost 0, with 11 bases in between. Germline V CDR1 and CDR2: MGHDK, SYGVNS.

The sample holds many counts of this clonotype. The chain is built from TRBV7-3 and TRBJ2-2; D is unresolved. V was cut by 1 base and J by 5 bases, with 5 bases left in between. The germline V gene encodes CDR1 SGHTA and CDR2 FQGTGA. The CDR3 consists of 13 residues. The CDR3 loop is CASSLISTGELFF. The DNA of the CDR3 is TGTGCCAGCAGCTTAATCTCTACCGGGGAGCTGTTTTTT.

This clonotype was picked up many times. The chain carries TRBV10-3 and TRBJ2-3; TRBD1 matches 10 bases. This CDR3 is built from 16 residues. J lost 2 bases, V lost 5 bases, and 7 bases had no gene match. Germline V gene data show CDR1 as ENHRY and CDR2 as SYGVKD. CDR3 bases: TGTGCCATCAGTAAAGGGACAGGGGACAACACAGATACGCAGTATTTT. Its translation: CAISKGTGDNTDTQYF.

This clonotype appeared many times. The chain is built from TRBV5-6 and TRBJ2-1, with D unclear. CDR1 and CDR2 from the germline V gene are SGHDT and YYEEEE. The length of the CDR3 is 16 residues. Trimming shortened V by 0 bases and J by 0 bases, and 10 bases separated the two germline ends. The CDR3 DNA is TGTGCCAGCAGCTTGGGCCCCCCGAGCTCCTACAATGAGCAGTTCTTC. It codes for CASSLGPPSSYNEQFF.

Details on this clonotype: This may stem from a read error, because a much larger clone lies one nucleotide away. J is TRBJ2-1 and V is TRBV7-3, with unresolved D. V shed 2 bases and J shed 8 bases, with 19 bases lying between them. CDR1 and CDR2 from the germline V gene are SGHTA and FQGTGA. The CDR3 totals 16 residues. The chain's CDR3 is CASSLRLSGSSDEQFF. In DNA form, the CDR3 reads TGTGCCAGCAGCTTACGGCTCTCGGGTAGTAGTGATGAGCAGTTCTTC.